What follows are 23 T cell receptor beta chains derived from one specimen sequenced in a study of blood T cell repertoires in COVID-19. The method was immunoSEQ multiplex PCR; TCRdb's version includes in-frame clones alone and lacks a portion of them. The repertoire holds approximately 200,000 clones, roughly 85% seen once, with 2.9% in the top ten. Sequenced input: peripheral blood. Source of these receptors: a man between 50 and 59 years old who had recovered from COVID-19.

The chain combines TRBV28 with TRBJ1-2; D is undetermined. The CDR3 totals 12 residues. V was cut by 3 bases and J by 4 bases, with 6 bases left in between. Germline V gives CDR1 MDHEN, CDR2 SYDVKM. CDR3 coding DNA: TGTGCCAGCAGTTTCTTGGCCTATGGCTACACCTTC. Protein product: CASSFLAYGYTF.

Points on this clone: This is likely a read error, given that the CDR3 carries no conserved phenylalanine or tryptophan at its end. The DNA is left out, because the CDR3 cannot be placed on it with certainty; the CDR3 is given as TCRdb lists it. J is TRBJ2-7 and V is TRBV23-1; the table gives TRBD1 as D, unverified against the DNA. TRBV23-1 is placed among ORFs of uncertain function. From its first to its last residue, the CDR3 has 11 amino acids. The CDR3 sequence: CASSQWGQGKR.

This clone was detected only a few times. This sequence joins TRBV19 and TRBJ1-1; D is undetermined. The V gene lost 5 bases and the J gene lost 1 base, with 14 bases spanning the gap. The CDR3 extends over 15 amino acids. The germline CDR1 and CDR2 sequences are LNHDA and SQIVND (reference sequence). The CDR3 DNA follows: TGTGCCAGTAGTTTAAGAGAGGGCAGGAACACTGAAGCTTTCTTT. Its protein product is CASSLREGRNTEAFF.

CDR3 protein: CASTPGGGREFF. The CDR3 DNA sequence: TGTGCCAGCACCCCCGGCGGGGGGAGGGAGTTCTTC. This chain uses TRBV27 with TRBJ2-1; 8 bases agree with TRBD2. Per germline, CDR1 MNHEY and CDR2 SMNVEV (reference sequence). The CDR3 loop spans 12 amino acids. The ends lost 7 bases at V and 14 bases at J; junction bases unmatched: 10.

This clone showed up just a few times. This rearrangement joins TRBV19 to TRBJ1-2; TRBD1 aligns across 11 bases. CDR3 length: 14 amino acids. The V gene end was trimmed by 6 bases and the J gene end by 4 bases; junction bases not matched to a gene: 4. Germline V gives CDR1 LNHDA, CDR2 SQIVND (reference sequence). CDR3 bases: TGTGCCAGTAGCCTGGGACAGGGGGTCTATGGCTACACCTTC. It translates to CASSLGQGVYGYTF.

This chain joins TRBV11-2 and TRBJ2-3, with 10 bases that match TRBD1. The J segment lost 4 bases and the V segment lost 5 bases, leaving 9 bases of the junction unmatched. The length of the CDR3 is 16 residues. The germline CDR1 and CDR2 sequences are SGHAT and FQNNGV. The CDR3 region has the DNA TGTGCCAGCAGCCCGACATGGGACAGGGGCGCAGATACGCAGTATTTT. Protein sequence: CASSPTWDRGADTQYF.

The chain is built from TRBV6-5 and TRBJ2-3; 7 positions match TRBD1. The germline V gene has CDR1 MNHEY and CDR2 SVGAGI. The CDR3 loop spans 13 amino acids. J was trimmed by 2 bases and V by 8 bases; bases with no gene match: 4. CDR3 DNA: TGTGCCAGCCGTAGGGGGCCCACAGATACGCAGTATTTT. It is translated as CASRRGPTDTQYF.

The chain links TRBV3-1 (or the pseudogene TRBV3-2) to TRBJ2-3; 8 nucleotides match TRBD2. This CDR3 contains 14 residues. The germline V gene encodes CDR1 LGHDT and CDR2 YNNKEL (reference sequence). V lost 3 bases and J lost 5; bases outside the gene matches: 4. CDR3 bases: TGTGCCAGCAGCCATGTGCTAGCGGGAGATACGCAGTATTTT. Amino acid sequence: CASSHVLAGDTQYF.

This clone was seen a few times. As DNA, the CDR3 is TGCGCCAGCAGCCAAGACCCGGGACAGCGTGTATCACCCACCTTC. Protein: CASSQDPGQRVSPTF. V is TRBV4-1 and J is TRBJ1-2; 7 positions match TRBD1. The junction had 14 bases not matched to a gene; V was cut back by 0 bases and J by 13 bases. CDR1 is MGHRA, CDR2 YSYEKL, per germline. The CDR3 has 15 amino acids.

The chain carries TRBV6-5 and TRBJ2-7, with 10 nucleotides matching TRBD2. With V trimmed by 4 bases and J by 5 bases, 11 bases remained unmatched. Germline V gene data show CDR1 as MNHEY and CDR2 as SVGAGI. This CDR3 spans 16 amino acids. CDR3 protein: CASSFRGTGLADEQYF. CDR3 nucleotides: TGTGCCAGCAGTTTTAGAGGGACAGGACTAGCGGACGAGCAGTACTTC.

The J gene is TRBJ1-2, the V gene TRBV28; 7 nucleotides agree with TRBD1. The CDR3 sequence is 15 residues long. V shed 5 bases, J shed 0 bases, and the junction held 6 bases outside the gene matches. CDR1 is MDHEN, CDR2 SYDVKM, per germline. CDR3 DNA: TGTGCCAGCAGTCTCGGACAGGTGACTAACTATGGCTACACCTTC. Residues: CASSLGQVTNYGYTF.

CDR3 region: CASSSSGTGLHEQYF. For the CDR3, the DNA is TGTGCCAGCAGTTCATCCGGGACAGGGCTGCACGAGCAGTACTTC. The rearrangement links TRBV28 to TRBJ2-7; 9 bases agree with TRBD1. This CDR3 has 15 residues. The V gene end was trimmed by 4 bases and the J gene end by 5 bases; junction bases not matched to a gene: 9. Germline lookup yields CDR1 MDHEN and CDR2 SYDVKM.

This chain joins TRBV28 and TRBJ2-1, with 8 bases identical to TRBD1. Germline lookup yields CDR1 MDHEN and CDR2 SYDVKM. V shed 2 bases, J shed 4 bases, and the junction held 4 bases outside the gene matches. This CDR3 has 15 amino acids. The DNA of the CDR3 is TGTGCCAGCAGTTTAGGGGGACAGGAGTACAATGAGCAGTTCTTC. Amino acids: CASSLGGQEYNEQFF.

J is TRBJ2-5 and V is TRBV10-3, with TRBD2 identical over 8 bases. Trimming cost V 8 bases and J 6 bases; bases outside gene matches: 11. The CDR3 sequence is 14 residues long. Germline values: CDR1 ENHRY, CDR2 SYGVKD. The CDR3 protein is CAIGGAGDAKTQYF. The DNA of the CDR3 is TGTGCCATCGGGGGAGCGGGAGACGCAAAGACCCAGTACTTC.

This clone was recorded many times. The chain links TRBV7-9 to TRBJ1-5, with a weak D call TRBD1 (5 bases). CDR3 size: 14 residues. The V and J ends lost 5 bases and 0 bases respectively, with 8 bases between them. Germline CDR1 SEHNR, CDR2 FQNEAQ (reference sequence). This CDR3 reads CASSRRDSNQPQHF. Here the CDR3 DNA reads TGTGCCAGCAGCCGCAGGGATAGCAATCAGCCCCAGCATTTT. The variable domain in full, completed from reference TRBV7-9 and TRBJ1-5, reads DTGVSQNPRHKITKRGQNVTFRCDPISEHNRLYWYRQTLGQGPEFLTYFQNEAQLEKSRLLSDRFSAERPKGSFSTLEIQRTEQGDSAMYLCASSRRDSNQPQHFGDGTRLSIL.

This sequence joins TRBV4-1 and TRBJ2-7; the D is unclear. This CDR3 spans 16 amino acids. V was cut by 0 bases and J by 0 bases, with 12 bases left in between. Germline V gene data show CDR1 as MGHRA and CDR2 as YSYEKL. CDR3 sequence reads: CASSQESAQSSYEQYF. CDR3 nucleotide sequence: TGCGCCAGCAGCCAAGAGTCGGCACAGAGCTCCTACGAGCAGTACTTC.

This clone appeared a few times. The genes are TRBV18 and TRBJ1-5, with D hard to call. Trimming took off 4 bases at V and 4 bases at J, with 11 bases between the two ends. This CDR3 is 14 amino acids long. Germline lookup yields CDR1 KGHSH and CDR2 LQKENI. CDR3 sequence (DNA): TGTGCCAGCTCACTCGAGAGTAGTAATCAGCCCCAGCATTTT. This translates into CASSLESSNQPQHF.

This clone has only a few counts. This rearrangement joins TRBV30 to TRBJ1-5; maybe TRBD1 (5 bases). CDR3 length: 13 residues. CDR1 is GTSNPN and CDR2 is SVGIG in the germline V gene (reference sequence). V was shortened by 2 bases and J by 4 bases, with 9 bases between the two germline ends. CDR3 in DNA: TGTGCCTGGAGTACCAGGGCAAATCAGCCCCAGCATTTT. Translating gives CAWSTRANQPQHF.

This clone was seen once. The chain links TRBV3-1 (or the pseudogene TRBV3-2) to TRBJ2-1, with 7 bases fitting TRBD1. The V and J ends lost 4 bases and 0 bases, in that order; junction bases with no gene match: 6. Germline V gives CDR1 LGHDT, CDR2 YNNKEL (reference sequence). There are 16 residues in the CDR3. CDR3 protein: CASSPLPGGSYNEQFF. Written as DNA, the CDR3 is TGTGCCAGCAGCCCGCTCCCAGGGGGCTCCTACAATGAGCAGTTCTTC.

This chain joins TRBV10-2 and TRBJ2-7, with TRBD1 identical over 7 bases. This CDR3 region has 13 residues. Trimming removed 6 bases from V and 4 bases from J; junction bases left unmatched: 6. Germline V CDR1 and CDR2: WSHSY, SAAADI. The CDR3 sequence is CASRTGTEYEQYF. CDR3 DNA sequence: TGCGCCAGCAGGACCGGGACAGAGTACGAGCAGTACTTC.

This chain joins TRBV27 and TRBJ2-1; 7 bases are a match to TRBD2. CDR1 is MNHEY, CDR2 SMNVEV, per germline (reference sequence). There are 17 residues in the CDR3. After removal of 2 bases from V and 0 bases from J, the junction contained 7 bases not matched to a gene. The DNA of the CDR3 is TGTGCCAGCAGTTTAAACGGGGGAGGGAGCTCCTACAATGAGCAGTTCTTC. Encoded protein: CASSLNGGGSSYNEQFF.

This chain joins TRBV6-5 and TRBJ2-7; 8 bases match TRBD1. Trimming removed 6 bases from V and 3 bases from J; junction bases left unmatched: 4. The CDR3 has 13 amino acids. Germline CDR1 and CDR2: MNHEY and SVGAGI. The CDR3 nucleotides are TGTGCCAGCAGACGGGACAGGAACTACGAGCAGTACTTC. Protein product: CASRRDRNYEQYF.

This clone is a singleton in its sample. The CDR3 region is CASRQPPRTGVKPQHF. CDR3 sequence (DNA): TGTGCCAGCCGCCAGCCCCCTCGGACAGGGGTTAAGCCCCAGCATTTT. The rearrangement joins TRBV28 to TRBJ1-5; TRBD1 matches at 9 bases. Germline V gene sequence: CDR1 MDHEN, CDR2 SYDVKM. The CDR3 has 16 amino acids. Unmatched junction bases numbered 16, after V lost 8 bases and J lost 8 bases.